This T cell receptor (beta chain) emerged from a study of blood T cells in healthy people across ages. CDR3 length equals 14 residues. Trimming at V came to 3 bases and at J to 3 bases, leaving 3 bases not matched to a gene. Germline CDR1 MDHEN, CDR2 SYDVKM. Then a second PCR, running about 6 to 12 cycles, was carried out with a sample-barcoded 5' primer and a J-beta primer mix. TCRdb reprocessed the 5' RACE reads with MiXCR, giving one entry per CDR3 protein. There are around 1,000,000 distinct CDR3 sequences in the sample; under 30% occur only once, and around 0.75% lies in the top ten. This sample was also put to use in a study of T cells of mothers and their children.

The J gene is TRBJ2-7, the V gene TRBV28; 9 bases map to TRBD2. Sequenced sample: blood. This clonotype was obtained from a girl aged 2-15 years in good health. CDR3 sequence reads: CASSLIAGDYEQYF. The CDR3 DNA reads as TGTGCCAGCAGTTTGATAGCGGGAGACTACGAGCAGTACTTC. Full variable domain (rest looked up from reference TRBV28 and TRBJ2-7): DVKVTQSSRYLVKRTGEKVFLECVQDMDHENMFWYRQDPGLGLRLIYFSYDVKMKEKGDIPEGYSVSREKKERFSLILESASTNQTSMYLCASSLIAGDYEQYFGPGTRLTVT.